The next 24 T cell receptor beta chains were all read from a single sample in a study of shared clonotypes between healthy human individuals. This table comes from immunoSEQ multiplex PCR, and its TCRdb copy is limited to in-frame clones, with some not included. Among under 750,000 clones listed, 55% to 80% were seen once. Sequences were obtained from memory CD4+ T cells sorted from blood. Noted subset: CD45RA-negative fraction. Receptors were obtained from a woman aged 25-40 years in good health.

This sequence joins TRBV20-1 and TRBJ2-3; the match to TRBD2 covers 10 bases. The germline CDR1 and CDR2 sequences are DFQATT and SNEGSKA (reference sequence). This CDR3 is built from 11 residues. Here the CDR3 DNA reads TGCAGGTCTAGCGGGGGTGATACGCAGTATTTT. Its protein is CRSSGGDTQYF.

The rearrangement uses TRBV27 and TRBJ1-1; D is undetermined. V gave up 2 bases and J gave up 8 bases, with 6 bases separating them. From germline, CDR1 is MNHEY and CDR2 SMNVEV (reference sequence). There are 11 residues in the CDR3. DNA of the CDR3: TGTGCCAGCAGTTTACGAGGGGAAGCTTTCTTT. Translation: CASSLRGEAFF.

CDR3 in DNA: TGCGCCAGCAGCTTGGCCCAGGGGGCGAATCAGCCCCAGCATTTT. Translated, it gives CASSLAQGANQPQHF. The chain links TRBV5-1 to TRBJ1-5, with 8 bases matching TRBD1. Germline V gene data show CDR1 as SGHRS and CDR2 as YFSETQ. This CDR3 spans 15 amino acids. Trimming cost V 0 bases and J 4 bases; bases outside gene matches: 3.

This CDR3 reads CASSVDRNTDTQYF. The CDR3 DNA is TGCGCCAGCAGTGTTGACAGGAACACAGATACGCAGTATTTT. V and J are TRBV10-2 and TRBJ2-3; weak D call: TRBD1 (6 bases). CDR1 WSHSY and CDR2 SAAADI come from the germline V gene. This CDR3 has 14 residues. V was trimmed by 4 bases and J by 2 bases, leaving 10 bases between them.

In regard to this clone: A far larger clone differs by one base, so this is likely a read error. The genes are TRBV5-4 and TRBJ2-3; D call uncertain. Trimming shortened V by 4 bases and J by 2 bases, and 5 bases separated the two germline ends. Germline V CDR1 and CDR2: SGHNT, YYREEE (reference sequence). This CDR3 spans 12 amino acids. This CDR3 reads CASSPSTDTQYF. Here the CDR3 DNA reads TGTGCCAGCAGCCCCTCCACAGATACGCAGTATTTT.

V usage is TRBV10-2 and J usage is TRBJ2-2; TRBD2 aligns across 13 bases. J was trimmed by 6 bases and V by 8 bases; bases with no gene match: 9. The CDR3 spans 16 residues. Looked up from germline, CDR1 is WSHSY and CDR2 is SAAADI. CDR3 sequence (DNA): TGCGCCAGCTCGGGACTAGCGGGAATTGTAGCCGGGGAGCTGTTTTTT. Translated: CASSGLAGIVAGELFF.

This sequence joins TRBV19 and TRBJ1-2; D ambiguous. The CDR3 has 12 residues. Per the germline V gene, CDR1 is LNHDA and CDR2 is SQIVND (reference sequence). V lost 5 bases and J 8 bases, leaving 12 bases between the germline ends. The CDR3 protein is CASSPAPGGYTF. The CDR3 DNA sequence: TGTGCCAGTAGTCCGGCCCCGGGAGGCTACACCTTC.

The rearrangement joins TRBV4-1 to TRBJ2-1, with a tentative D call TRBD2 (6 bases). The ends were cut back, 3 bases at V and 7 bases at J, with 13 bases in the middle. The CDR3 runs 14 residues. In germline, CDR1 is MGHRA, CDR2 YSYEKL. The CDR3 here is CASSHGTLNNEQFF. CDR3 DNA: TGCGCCAGCAGCCATGGGACTCTAAATAATGAGCAGTTCTTC.

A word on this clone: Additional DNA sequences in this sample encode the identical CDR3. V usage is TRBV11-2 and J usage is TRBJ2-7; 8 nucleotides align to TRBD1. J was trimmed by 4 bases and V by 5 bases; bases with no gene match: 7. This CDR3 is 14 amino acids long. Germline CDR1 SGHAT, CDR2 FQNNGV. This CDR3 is CASSPSTGGYEQYF. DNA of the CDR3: TGTGCCAGCAGCCCCAGCACAGGGGGTTACGAGCAGTACTTC. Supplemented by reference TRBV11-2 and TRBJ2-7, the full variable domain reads EAGVAQSPRYKIIEKRQSVAFWCNPISGHATLYWYQQILGQGPKLLIQFQNNGVVDDSQLPKDRFSAERLKGVDSTLKIQPAKLEDSAVYLCASSPSTGGYEQYFGPGTRLTVT.

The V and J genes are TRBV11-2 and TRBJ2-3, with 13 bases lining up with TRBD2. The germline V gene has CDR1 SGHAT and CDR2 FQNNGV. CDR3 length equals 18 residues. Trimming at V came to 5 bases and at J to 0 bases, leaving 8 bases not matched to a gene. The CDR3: CASSTWTSGGSSTDTQYF. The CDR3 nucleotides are TGTGCCAGCAGCACTTGGACTAGCGGGGGATCTAGCACAGATACGCAGTATTTT.

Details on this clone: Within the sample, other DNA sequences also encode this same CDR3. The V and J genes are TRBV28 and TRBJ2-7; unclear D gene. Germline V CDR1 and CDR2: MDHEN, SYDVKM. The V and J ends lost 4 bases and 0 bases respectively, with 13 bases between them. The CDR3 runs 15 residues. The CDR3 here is CASSSPTPSSYEQYF. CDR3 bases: TGTGCCAGCAGTTCCCCGACCCCCAGCTCCTACGAGCAGTACTTC.

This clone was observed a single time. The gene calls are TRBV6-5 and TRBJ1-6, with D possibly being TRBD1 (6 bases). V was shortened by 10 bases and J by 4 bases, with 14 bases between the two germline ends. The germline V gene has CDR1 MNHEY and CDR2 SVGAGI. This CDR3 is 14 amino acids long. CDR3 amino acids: CAIARTEYNSPLHF. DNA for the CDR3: TGTGCCATCGCGCGGACAGAGTATAATTCACCCCTCCACTTT.

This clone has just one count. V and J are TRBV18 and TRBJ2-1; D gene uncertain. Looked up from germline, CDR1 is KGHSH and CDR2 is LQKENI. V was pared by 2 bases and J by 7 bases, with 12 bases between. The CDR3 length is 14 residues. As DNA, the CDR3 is TGTGCCAGCTCACCAGCGGTTGGTCGGAATGAGCAGTTCTTC. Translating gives CASSPAVGRNEQFF.

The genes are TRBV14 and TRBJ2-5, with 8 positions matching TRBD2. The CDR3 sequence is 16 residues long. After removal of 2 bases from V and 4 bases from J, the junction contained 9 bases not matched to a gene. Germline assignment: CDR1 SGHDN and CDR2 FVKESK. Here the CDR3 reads CASSQLSGRFRETQYF. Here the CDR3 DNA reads TGTGCCAGCAGCCAATTAAGCGGGAGATTCAGAGAGACCCAGTACTTC. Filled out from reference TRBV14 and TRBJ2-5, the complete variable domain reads EAGVTQFPSHSVIEKGQTVTLRCDPISGHDNLYWYRRVMGKEIKFLLHFVKESKQDESGMPNNRFLAERTGGTYSTLKVQPAELEDSGVYFCASSQLSGRFRETQYFGPGTRLLVL.

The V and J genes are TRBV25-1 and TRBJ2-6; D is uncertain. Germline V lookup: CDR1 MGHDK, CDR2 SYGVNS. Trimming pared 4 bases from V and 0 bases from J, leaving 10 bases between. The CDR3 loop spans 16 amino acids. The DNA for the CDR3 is TGTGCCAGCAGTGTCGGCAGGAGCTCTGGGGCCAACGTCCTGACTTTC. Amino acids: CASSVGRSSGANVLTF.

CDR3 protein: CASSPVATRHGSYNEQFF. The CDR3 bases are TGTGCCAGCTCACCAGTAGCGACCCGACACGGCTCCTACAATGAGCAGTTCTTC. V is TRBV18 and J is TRBJ2-1; D perhaps matches TRBD2 (5 bases). This CDR3 has 18 residues. Germline V gene lookup returns CDR1 KGHSH and CDR2 LQKENI. Trimming removed 2 bases from V and 0 bases from J, with 17 bases in between.

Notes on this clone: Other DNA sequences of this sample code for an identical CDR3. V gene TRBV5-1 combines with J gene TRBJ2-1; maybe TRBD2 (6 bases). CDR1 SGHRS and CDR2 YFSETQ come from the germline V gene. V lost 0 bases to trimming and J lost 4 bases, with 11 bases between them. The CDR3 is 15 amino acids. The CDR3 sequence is CASSLASSAYNEQFF. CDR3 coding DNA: TGCGCCAGCAGCTTGGCTTCTAGCGCATACAATGAGCAGTTCTTC.

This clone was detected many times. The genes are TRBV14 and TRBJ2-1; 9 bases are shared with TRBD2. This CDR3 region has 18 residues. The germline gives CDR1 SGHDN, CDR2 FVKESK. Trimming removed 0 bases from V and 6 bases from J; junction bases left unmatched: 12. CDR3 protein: CASSQEVVPSGKSNEQFF. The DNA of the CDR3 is TGTGCCAGCAGCCAAGAGGTAGTTCCTAGCGGGAAAAGCAATGAGCAGTTCTTC.

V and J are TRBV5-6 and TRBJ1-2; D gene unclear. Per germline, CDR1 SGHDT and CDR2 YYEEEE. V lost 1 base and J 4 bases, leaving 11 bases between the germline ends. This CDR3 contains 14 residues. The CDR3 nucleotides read TGTGCCAGCAGCTTGTTACAGAGGAGCTATGGCTACACCTTC. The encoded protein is CASSLLQRSYGYTF.

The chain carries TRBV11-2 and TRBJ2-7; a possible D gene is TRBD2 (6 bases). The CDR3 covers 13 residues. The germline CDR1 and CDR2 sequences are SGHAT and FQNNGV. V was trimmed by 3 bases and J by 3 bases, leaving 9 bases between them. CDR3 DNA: TGTGCCAGCAGCTTCGGGACTTACTACGAGCAGTACTTC. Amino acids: CASSFGTYYEQYF.

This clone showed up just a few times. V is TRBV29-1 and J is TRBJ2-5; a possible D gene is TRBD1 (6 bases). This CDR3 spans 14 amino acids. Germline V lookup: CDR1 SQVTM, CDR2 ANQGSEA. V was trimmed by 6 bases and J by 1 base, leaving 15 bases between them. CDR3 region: CSVATRGPQETQYF. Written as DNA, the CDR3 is TGCAGCGTCGCTACCAGGGGACCCCAAGAGACCCAGTACTTC.

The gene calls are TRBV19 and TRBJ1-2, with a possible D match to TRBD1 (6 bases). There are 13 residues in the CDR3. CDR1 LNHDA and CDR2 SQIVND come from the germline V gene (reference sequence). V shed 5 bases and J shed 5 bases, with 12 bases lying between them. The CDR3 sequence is CASSRQGRYGYTF. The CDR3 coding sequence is TGTGCCAGTAGTCGCCAGGGGAGGTATGGCTACACCTTC.

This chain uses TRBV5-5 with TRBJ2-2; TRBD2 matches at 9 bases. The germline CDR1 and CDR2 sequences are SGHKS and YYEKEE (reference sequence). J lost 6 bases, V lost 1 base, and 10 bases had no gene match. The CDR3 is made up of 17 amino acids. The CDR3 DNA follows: TGTGCCAGCAGCTTGTCCCCGGGACTAGCCGGGGCCGGGGAGCTGTTTTTT. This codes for CASSLSPGLAGAGELFF.

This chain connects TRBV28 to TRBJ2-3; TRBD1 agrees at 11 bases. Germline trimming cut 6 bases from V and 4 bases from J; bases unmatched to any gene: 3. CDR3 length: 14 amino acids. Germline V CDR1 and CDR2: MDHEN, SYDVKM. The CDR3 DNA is TGTGCCAGCAGAAGGACAGGGGGCTCAGATACGCAGTATTTT. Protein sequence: CASRRTGGSDTQYF.